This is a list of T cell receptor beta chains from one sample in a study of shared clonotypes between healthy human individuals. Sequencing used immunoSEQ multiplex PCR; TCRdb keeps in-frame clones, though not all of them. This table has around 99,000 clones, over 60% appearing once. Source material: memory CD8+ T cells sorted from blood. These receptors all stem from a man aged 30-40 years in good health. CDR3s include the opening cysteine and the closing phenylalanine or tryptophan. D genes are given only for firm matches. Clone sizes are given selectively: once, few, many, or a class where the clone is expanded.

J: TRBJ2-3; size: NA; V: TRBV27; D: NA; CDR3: CASTDRGVADTQYF; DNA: TGTGCCAGCACGGATAGGGGGGTCGCAGATACGCAGTATTTT
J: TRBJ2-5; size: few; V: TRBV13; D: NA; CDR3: CASGGRRGQGGGETQYF; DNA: TGTGCCAGCGGTGGTCGTCGAGGGCAGGGAGGCGGAGAGACCCAGTACTTC
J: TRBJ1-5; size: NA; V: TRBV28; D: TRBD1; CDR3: CASTVGTASNQPQHF; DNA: TGTGCCAGCACCGTAGGGACAGCAAGCAATCAGCCCCAGCATTTT
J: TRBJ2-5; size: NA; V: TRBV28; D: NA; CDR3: CASSLGQGYQETQYF; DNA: TGTGCCAGCAGTTTAGGGCAAGGGTACCAAGAGACCCAGTACTTC
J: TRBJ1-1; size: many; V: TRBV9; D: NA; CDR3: CASSVAFGTEAFF; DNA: TGTGCCAGCAGCGTAGCTTTCGGCACTGAAGCTTTCTTT
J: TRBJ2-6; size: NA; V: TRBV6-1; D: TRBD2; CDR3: CASSGLAGSGANVLTF; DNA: TGTGCCAGCAGTGGACTAGCGGGCTCTGGGGCCAACGTCCTGACTTTC
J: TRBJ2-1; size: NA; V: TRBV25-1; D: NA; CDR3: CASSLAVDEQFF; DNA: TGTGCCAGCAGTCTAGCAGTTGATGAGCAGTTCTTC
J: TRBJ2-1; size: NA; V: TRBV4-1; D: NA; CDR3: CASSQRDMGFYNEQFF; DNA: TGCGCCAGCAGCCAGAGGGACATGGGGTTCTACAATGAGCAGTTCTTC
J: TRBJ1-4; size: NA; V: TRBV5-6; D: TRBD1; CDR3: CASSSGTGDPKLFF; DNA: TGTGCCAGCAGCTCCGGGACAGGGGATCCGAAACTGTTTTTT
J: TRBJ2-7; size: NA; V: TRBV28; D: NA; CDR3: CASSLYVDSSSYEQYF; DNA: TGTGCCAGCAGTTTATACGTGGACAGTAGCTCCTACGAGCAGTACTTC
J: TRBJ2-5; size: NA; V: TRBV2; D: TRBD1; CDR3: CASSNFGGQLQETQYF; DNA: TGTGCCAGCTCTAATTTTGGGGGACAGCTCCAAGAGACCCAGTACTTC
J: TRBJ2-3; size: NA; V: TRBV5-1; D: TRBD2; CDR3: CASRDTSGTDTQYF; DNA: TGCGCCAGCAGGGATACTAGCGGGACCGATACGCAGTATTTT
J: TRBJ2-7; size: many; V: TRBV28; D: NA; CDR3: CASKADTYEQYF; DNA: TGTGCCAGCAAAGCGGATACCTACGAGCAGTACTTC
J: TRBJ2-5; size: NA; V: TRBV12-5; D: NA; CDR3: CASQQGRGETQYF; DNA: TGTGCTAGCCAGCAGGGGCGGGGGGAGACCCAGTACTTC
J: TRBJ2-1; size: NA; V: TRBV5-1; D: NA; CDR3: CASSLGGQQGVGQFF; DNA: TGCGCCAGCAGCTTGGGTGGACAGCAAGGGGTGGGGCAGTTCTTC
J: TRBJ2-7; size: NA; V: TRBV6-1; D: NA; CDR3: CASSEGGVWAYEQYF; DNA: TGTGCCAGCAGTGAAGGCGGAGTCTGGGCCTACGAGCAGTACTTC
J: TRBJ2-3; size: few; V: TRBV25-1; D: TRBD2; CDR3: CASSNPGLAGYTQYF; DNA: TGTGCCAGCAGCAATCCGGGACTAGCGGGCTATACGCAGTATTTT
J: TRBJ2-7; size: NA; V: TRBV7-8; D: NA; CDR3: CASSLAPGPSMYEQYF; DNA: TGTGCCAGCAGCTTAGCCCCGGGTCCTAGTATGTACGAGCAGTACTTC
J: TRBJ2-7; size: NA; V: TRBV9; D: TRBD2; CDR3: CASSVGGLAGDEQYF; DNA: TGTGCCAGCAGCGTAGGAGGATTAGCGGGAGACGAGCAGTACTTC
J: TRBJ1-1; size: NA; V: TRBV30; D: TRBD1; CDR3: CAWSPPGQGATEAFF; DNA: TGTGCCTGGAGTCCGCCGGGACAGGGAGCAACTGAAGCTTTCTTT
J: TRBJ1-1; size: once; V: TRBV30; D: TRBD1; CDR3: CAWRPPGQLNTEAFF; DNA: TGTGCCTGGAGGCCCCCGGGACAGTTAAACACTGAAGCTTTCTTT
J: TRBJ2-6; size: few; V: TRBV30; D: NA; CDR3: CAAMRGGGANVLTF; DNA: TGTGCCGCTATGCGGGGTGGTGGGGCCAACGTCCTGACTTTC
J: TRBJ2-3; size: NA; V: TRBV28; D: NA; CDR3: CASSPPVNVGTDTQYF; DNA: TGTGCCAGCAGTCCACCGGTCAACGTTGGTACAGATACGCAGTATTTT
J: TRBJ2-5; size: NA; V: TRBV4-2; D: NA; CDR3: CASSQNRAVQETQYF; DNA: TGTGCCAGCAGCCAAAATCGAGCGGTCCAAGAGACCCAGTACTTC
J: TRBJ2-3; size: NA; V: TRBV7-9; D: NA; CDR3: CASSLYSLPDTQYF; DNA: TGTGCCAGCAGCTTATATTCACTCCCAGATACGCAGTATTTT
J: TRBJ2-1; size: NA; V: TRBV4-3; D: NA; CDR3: CASSQDRFSSYNEQFF; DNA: TGCGCCAGCAGCCAAGACAGGTTCAGCTCCTACAATGAGCAGTTCTTC
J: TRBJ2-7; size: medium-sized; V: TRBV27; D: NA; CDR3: CASSLKGAGYEQYF; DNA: TGTGCCAGCAGTTTAAAAGGGGCCGGGTACGAGCAGTACTTC
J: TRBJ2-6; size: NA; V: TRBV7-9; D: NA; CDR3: CASSLGNRVYGANVLTF; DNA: TGTGCCAGCAGCTTAGGGAACAGGGTTTACGGGGCCAACGTCCTGACTTTC
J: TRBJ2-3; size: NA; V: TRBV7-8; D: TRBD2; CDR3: CASSTKIRASGRGITDTQYF; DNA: TGTGCCAGCAGCACAAAAATCCGGGCTAGCGGGAGGGGGATTACAGATACGCAGTATTTT
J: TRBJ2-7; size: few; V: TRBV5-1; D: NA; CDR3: CASSLGVGSGYEQYF; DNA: TGCGCCAGCAGCTTGGGGGTAGGGAGCGGATACGAGCAGTACTTC
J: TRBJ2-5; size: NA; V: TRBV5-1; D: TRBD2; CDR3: CASTPVAGGNQETQYF; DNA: TGCGCCAGCACTCCCGTAGCGGGAGGCAACCAAGAGACCCAGTACTTC
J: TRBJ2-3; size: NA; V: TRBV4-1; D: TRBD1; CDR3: CASSPIQGNTDTQYF; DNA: TGCGCCAGCAGCCCTATACAGGGGAACACAGATACGCAGTATTTT
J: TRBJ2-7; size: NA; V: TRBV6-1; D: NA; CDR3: CASTNGYEQYF; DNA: TGTGCCAGCACCAACGGCTACGAGCAGTACTTC
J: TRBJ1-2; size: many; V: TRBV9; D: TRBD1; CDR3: CASSAGDRVSYGYTF; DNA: TGTGCCAGCAGCGCCGGAGACAGGGTGTCGTATGGCTACACCTTC
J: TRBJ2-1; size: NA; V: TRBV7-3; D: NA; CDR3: CASSLEATTDGDEQFF; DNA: TGTGCCAGCAGCTTAGAGGCGACAACAGATGGCGATGAGCAGTTCTTC
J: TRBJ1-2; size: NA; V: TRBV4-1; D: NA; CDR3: CASSQGVNYGYTF; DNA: TGCGCCAGCAGCCAGGGGGTTAACTATGGCTACACCTTC
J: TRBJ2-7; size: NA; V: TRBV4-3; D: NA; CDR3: CASSQDRADEQYF; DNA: TGCGCCAGCAGCCAAGACAGGGCGGACGAGCAGTACTTC
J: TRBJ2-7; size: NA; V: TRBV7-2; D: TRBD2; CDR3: CASNREREDYEQYF; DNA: TGTGCCAGCAACAGGGAGCGGGAGGACTACGAGCAGTACTTC
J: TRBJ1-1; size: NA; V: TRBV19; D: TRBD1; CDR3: CASSFLGGQGSTEAFF; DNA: TGTGCCAGTAGTTTCCTTGGCGGACAGGGGAGTACTGAAGCTTTCTTT
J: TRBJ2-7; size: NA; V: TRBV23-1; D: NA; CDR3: CASKKGQESYEQYF; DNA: TGCGCCAGCAAAAAGGGACAAGAATCCTACGAGCAGTACTTC
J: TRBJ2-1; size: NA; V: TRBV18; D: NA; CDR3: CASEGRSGWEVYNEQFF; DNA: TGTGCCAGCGAAGGTCGGTCCGGCTGGGAGGTCTACAATGAGCAGTTCTTC
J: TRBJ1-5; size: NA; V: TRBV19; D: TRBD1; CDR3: CASAPGQALNQPQHF; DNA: TGTGCCAGCGCCCCGGGACAGGCACTGAATCAGCCCCAGCATTTT
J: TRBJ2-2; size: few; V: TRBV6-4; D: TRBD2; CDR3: CASRPGLDAGELFF; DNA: TGTGCCAGCAGACCGGGACTAGATGCCGGGGAGCTGTTTTTT
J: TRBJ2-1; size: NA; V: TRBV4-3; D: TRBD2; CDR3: CASSSGSGRSNEQFF; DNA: TGCGCCAGCAGCAGCGGTAGCGGGAGGAGCAATGAGCAGTTCTTC
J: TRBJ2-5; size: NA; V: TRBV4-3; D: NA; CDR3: CASSQEGAKGETQYF; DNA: TGCGCCAGCAGCCAAGAGGGTGCTAAGGGAGAGACCCAGTACTTC
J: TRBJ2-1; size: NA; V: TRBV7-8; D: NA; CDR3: CASSPGPSPYNEQFF; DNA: TGTGCCAGCAGCCCCGGACCTAGCCCCTACAATGAGCAGTTCTTC
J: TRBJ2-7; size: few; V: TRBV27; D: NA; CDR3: CASSLSRGDSAALGSYEQYF; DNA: TGTGCCAGCAGTCTCAGCAGGGGTGATAGCGCGGCGCTCGGGTCCTACGAGCAGTACTTC
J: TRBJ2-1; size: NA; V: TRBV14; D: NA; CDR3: CASSRVLWVEQFF; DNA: TGTGCCAGCAGCCGAGTCCTCTGGGTTGAGCAGTTCTTC
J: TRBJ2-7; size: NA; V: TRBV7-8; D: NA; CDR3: CASSLGGGEQYF; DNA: TGTGCCAGCAGCCTAGGGGGGGGCGAGCAGTACTTC
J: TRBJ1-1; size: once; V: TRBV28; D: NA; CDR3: CASSPWGVDTEAFF; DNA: TGTGCCAGCAGTCCCTGGGGGGTCGACACTGAAGCTTTCTTT
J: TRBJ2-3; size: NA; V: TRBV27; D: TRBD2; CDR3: CASSLRIPGLAGGGDTQYF; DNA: TGTGCCAGCAGTTTACGTATACCGGGACTAGCGGGAGGTGGAGATACGCAGTATTTT
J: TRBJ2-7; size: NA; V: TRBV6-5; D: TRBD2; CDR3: CASSLGLASYEQYF; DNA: TGTGCCAGCAGCCTGGGACTAGCCTCCTACGAGCAGTACTTC
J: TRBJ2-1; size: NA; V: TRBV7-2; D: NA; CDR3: CASSLAFTGEVYNEQFF; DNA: TGTGCCAGCAGCTTAGCTTTCACGGGGGAGGTATACAATGAGCAGTTCTTC
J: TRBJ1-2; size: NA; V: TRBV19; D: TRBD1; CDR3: CASSKQGAVDYGYTF; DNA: TGTGCCAGTAGTAAACAGGGGGCCGTGGACTATGGCTACACCTTC